What follows are 10 T cell receptor beta chains derived from one specimen sequenced in a study of cytomegalovirus exposure and HLA in healthy donors. The PCR employed 60 Vbeta primers together with 13 Jbeta primers. The data were produced by immunoSEQ multiplex PCR, yet TCRdb's version contains in-frame clones alone and is incomplete. Of about 210,000 clones listed, just under 80% are singletons. Sequencing input: PBMCs. These receptors all stem from a boy aged 5-17 years in good health and CMV-seronegative.

As concerns this clone: At one boundary the junction diverges from the germline segment, which might be a read error. The chain links TRBV6-1 to TRBJ2-2; a weak D match, TRBD2 (7 bases). CDR1 MNHNS and CDR2 SASEGT come from the germline V gene. The CDR3 runs 14 residues. The CDR3 reads CASSVERDTEELFF. In DNA form, the CDR3 reads TGTGCCAGCAGTGTAGAGCGGGACACCGAGGAGCTGTTTTTT.

This chain uses TRBV6-1 with TRBJ1-6, with D perhaps TRBD1 (5 bases). From germline, CDR1 is MNHNS and CDR2 SASEGT. Trimming stripped 1 base from V and 13 bases from J, with 17 bases between. The CDR3 runs 15 residues. CDR3 residues: CASSEGRGPKYPLHF. The CDR3 coding sequence is TGTGCCAGCAGTGAAGGGCGGGGACCCAAGTATCCCCTCCACTTT.

The chain employs TRBV2 and TRBJ2-3; TRBD1 matches at 9 bases. The V gene's germline CDR1 is SNHLY and CDR2 FYNNEI. The V segment lost 6 bases and the J segment 3 bases; nucleotides outside the gene matches: 7. CDR3 length: 15 residues. CDR3 DNA sequence: TGTGCCAGCAGGGCCGGGACAGGGTGGACAGATACGCAGTATTTT. This translates into CASRAGTGWTDTQYF.

This clone was observed a single time. The genes are TRBV5-1 and TRBJ2-7; TRBD2 aligns across 9 bases. V was clipped by 3 bases and J by 4 bases; unmatched bases: 11. CDR1 and CDR2 (germline): SGHRS, YFSETQ. The CDR3 is made up of 16 amino acids. In nucleotides, the CDR3 is TGCGCCAGCAGCTCGGGACTAGCCTCAGCATGGTACGAGCAGTACTTC. This translates into CASSSGLASAWYEQYF.

The table lists this clone with a count of one. The rearrangement uses TRBV5-6 and TRBJ1-4; no definite D call. The CDR3 is 15 amino acids. CDR1 and CDR2 from the germline V gene are SGHDT and YYEEEE. The V and J ends lost 3 bases and 1 base respectively, with 10 bases between them. The CDR3: CASSYSRRTNEKLFF. Written as DNA, the CDR3 is TGTGCCAGCAGCTATAGCAGACGAACTAATGAAAAACTGTTTTTT.

This sequence joins TRBV4-2 and TRBJ2-3, with 8 bases fitting TRBD2. The CDR3 consists of 16 residues. Germline CDR1 is LGHNA and CDR2 is YNFKEQ. V dropped 4 bases and J dropped 0; count of bases not matched to a gene: 6. The CDR3 sequence: CASSPQRETSTDTQYF. CDR3 nucleotide sequence: TGTGCCAGCAGCCCCCAGCGGGAGACGAGCACAGATACGCAGTATTTT.

The chain employs TRBV27 and TRBJ1-6; a weak D match, TRBD1 (6 bases). V was clipped by 3 bases and J by 8 bases, with 14 bases between them. CDR3 length: 15 amino acids. Germline assignment: CDR1 MNHEY and CDR2 SMNVEV (reference sequence). The CDR3 sequence: CASSFAGDVYSPLHF. Written as DNA, the CDR3 is TGTGCCAGCAGTTTCGCAGGGGATGTTTATTCACCCCTCCACTTT.

This clone was seen a handful of times. The rearrangement links TRBV13 to TRBJ1-2; 11 bases are a match to TRBD1. Looked up from germline, CDR1 is PRHDT and CDR2 is FYEKMQ (reference sequence). V dropped 5 bases and J dropped 4; count of bases not matched to a gene: 9. The CDR3 spans 16 residues. The CDR3 protein is CASSIWTGGSIYGYTF. The CDR3 DNA reads as TGTGCCAGCAGCATTTGGACAGGGGGCTCTATCTATGGCTACACCTTC.

This clone was observed a few times. This rearrangement joins TRBV6-1 to TRBJ1-1; D unclear. Looked up from germline, CDR1 is MNHNS and CDR2 is SASEGT. V was clipped by 6 bases and J by 2 bases, with 7 bases between them. This CDR3 is 12 amino acids long. The CDR3, as DNA: TGTGCCAGCAGGAGGATAAACACTGAAGCTTTCTTT. Its protein is CASRRINTEAFF.

The chain employs TRBV2 and TRBJ1-1; D unresolved. The CDR3 is 13 amino acids. Germline-derived CDR1 and CDR2 are SNHLY and FYNNEI. Trimming stripped 8 bases from V and 6 bases from J, with 16 bases between. The CDR3 coding sequence is TGTGCCAGCGTGGGCAGCAGAGTCTCTGAAGCTTTCTTT. Translation gives CASVGSRVSEAFF.